A single sample gave rise to the 14 T cell receptor beta chains below, sequenced in a study of blood T cell repertoires in COVID-19. Here immunoSEQ multiplex PCR was the method, and the copy in TCRdb shows in-frame clones only, minus some. The table shows roughly 380,000 clones, with 75% to 90% occurring only once. The sample comprised peripheral blood. These receptors were collected from a woman between 35 and 50 years old with COVID-19, enrolled during active disease.

In regard to this clone: The junction departs from the called germline gene at one end, perhaps through a read error. The chain employs TRBV7-2 and TRBJ1-1; D unresolved. The CDR3 covers 12 residues. The germline CDR1 and CDR2 sequences are SGHTA and FQGNSA. The CDR3 DNA sequence: TGTGCCAGCAGCTTAGCTGCGGTCCAGAACACATTT. It is translated as CASSLAAVQNTF.

This chain links TRBV6-5 with TRBJ2-7, with 7 bases lining up with TRBD1. The CDR3 has 14 residues. J was trimmed by 3 bases and V by 6 bases; bases with no gene match: 8. Germline V CDR1 and CDR2: MNHEY, SVGAGI. The CDR3 nucleotides are TGTGCCAGCAGATCCGGACAGGTTCTCTACGAGCAGTACTTC. It is translated as CASRSGQVLYEQYF.

This chain connects TRBV2 to TRBJ2-1, with D maybe TRBD2 (5 bases). The CDR3 runs 14 residues. CDR1 and CDR2 (germline): SNHLY, FYNNEI. V lost 6 bases and J 2 bases, leaving 11 bases between the germline ends. In nucleotides, the CDR3 is TGTGCCAGCAGCGAGGACTGGGCCTACAATGAGCAGTTCTTC. This codes for CASSEDWAYNEQFF.

CDR3 amino acids: CASSPAGTDTQYF. CDR3 in DNA: TGTGCCAGCTCACCAGCGGGCACAGATACGCAGTATTTT. The rearrangement joins TRBV18 to TRBJ2-3; the D is unclear. Germline CDR1 and CDR2: KGHSH and LQKENI. The length of the CDR3 is 13 residues. V lost 2 bases and J 1 base, leaving 4 bases between the germline ends.

To note about this clone: A junction end diverges from the germline sequence, so it may reflect a read error. The chain links TRBV19 to TRBJ1-5, with no clear D. The CDR3 consists of 16 residues. CDR1 is LNHDA, CDR2 SQIVND, per germline (reference sequence). CDR3 nucleotide sequence: TGTGCCAGTAGTAGTTCGGCCCTGGGCAGCAACCAGCCCCAGCATTTT. Its translation is CASSSSALGSNQPQHF.

The rearrangement uses TRBV28 and TRBJ1-2; perhaps TRBD1 as D (5 bases). Germline CDR1 reads MDHEN; CDR2 reads SYDVKM. The CDR3 extends over 14 amino acids. V was trimmed by 5 bases and J by 6 bases, leaving 16 bases between them. The CDR3 DNA reads as TGTGCCAGCAGTACCAAGGGGCGATTACATGGCTACACCTTC. This translates into CASSTKGRLHGYTF.

V gene TRBV11-3 combines with J gene TRBJ2-1, with 7 bases identical to TRBD2. The V and J ends lost 1 base and 6 bases, in that order; junction bases with no gene match: 12. The CDR3 has 17 amino acids. CDR1 and CDR2 from the germline V gene are SGHNT and YENEEA. This chain's CDR3 is CASSLGSGGGRGNEQFF. CDR3 nucleotide sequence: TGTGCCAGCAGCTTAGGGTCGGGCGGCGGGAGAGGCAATGAGCAGTTCTTC.

The V and J genes are TRBV5-1 and TRBJ1-2, with D perhaps matching TRBD1 (6 bases). The V gene lost 5 bases and the J gene lost 4 bases, with 21 bases spanning the gap. This CDR3 is built from 16 residues. Per germline, CDR1 SGHRS and CDR2 YFSETQ. CDR3 DNA: TGCGCCAGCAGATCCACACTGACAGGCAGCAGCTATGGCTACACCTTC. As protein: CASRSTLTGSSYGYTF.

DNA for the CDR3: TGTGCCAGCTCTGACAGGGTGAACGAGCAGTACTTC. It encodes CASSDRVNEQYF. This rearrangement joins TRBV28 to TRBJ2-7, with TRBD1 matching 7 bases. Germline V lookup: CDR1 MDHEN, CDR2 SYDVKM. J was trimmed by 5 bases and V by 8 bases; bases with no gene match: 6. This CDR3 has 12 residues.

The chain carries TRBV7-8 and TRBJ2-7; D unresolved. This CDR3 is built from 14 residues. The V end was cut by 2 bases, the J end by 3 bases, with 11 bases between. Germline assignment: CDR1 SGHVS and CDR2 FQNEAQ. CDR3 amino acids: CASSLLDSLYEQYF. The CDR3 nucleotides are TGTGCCAGCAGCTTATTAGATTCCCTCTACGAGCAGTACTTC.

This clone was detected a few times. The chain recombines TRBV19 with TRBJ1-4; possibly TRBD1 for D (5 bases). The V and J ends lost 5 bases and 7 bases respectively, with 8 bases between them. The CDR3 loop spans 12 amino acids. The V gene's germline CDR1 is LNHDA and CDR2 SQIVND (reference sequence). CDR3 nucleotides: TGTGCCAGTAGTCCGACAGCTGAAAAACTGTTTTTT. It specifies CASSPTAEKLFF.

This clone has just one count. This chain connects TRBV5-1 to TRBJ2-5; maybe TRBD2 (6 bases). The V end was cut by 0 bases, the J end by 2 bases, with 14 bases between. The germline CDR1 and CDR2 sequences are SGHRS and YFSETQ. CDR3 length: 16 amino acids. CDR3 protein: CASSLARRDLQETQYF. CDR3 coding DNA: TGCGCCAGCAGCTTGGCCCGGAGGGACCTACAAGAGACCCAGTACTTC.

The V and J genes are TRBV19 and TRBJ2-2; tentative D call: TRBD1 (6 bases). CDR1 LNHDA and CDR2 SQIVND come from the germline V gene (reference sequence). The CDR3 extends over 14 amino acids. V dropped 6 bases and J dropped 6 bases, with 14 bases sitting between them. DNA for the CDR3: TGTGCCAGTAGATACAGGGAAACGGCCGGGGAGCTGTTTTTT. Encoded protein: CASRYRETAGELFF.

As to this clone: The sample contains more than one DNA sequence encoding this CDR3. The chain joins TRBV5-1 to TRBJ2-2, with D unclear. Germline CDR1 reads SGHRS; CDR2 reads YFSETQ. The length of the CDR3 is 14 residues. V lost 0 bases to trimming and J lost 1 base, with 4 bases between them. CDR3 sequence: CASSLAGNTGELFF. CDR3 DNA: TGCGCCAGCAGCTTGGCGGGGAACACCGGGGAGCTGTTTTTT.